This TCR beta chain was documented in a study of T-cell memory formation after mild COVID-19. Study information: The TCR clusters were mostly specific to one donor. Findings and caveats of the study: Contracting CD4+ clones lay largely in CM and EM, with CD8+ ones residing in EMRA. The authors did not confirm SARS-CoV-2 specificity of second-wave clones peaking day 37. Certain responding clones were present in pre-infection memory, suggesting participation of cross-reactive memory.

The germline V gene has CDR1 SGHVS and CDR2 FNYEAQ. V lost 6 bases and J 4 bases, leaving 18 bases between the germline ends. The CDR3 sequence is 15 residues long. One entry per CDR3 protein, called by TCRdb with MiXCR from the 5' RACE reads. The sample has around 390,000 distinct CDR3 sequences, about 15% seen once. With regard to this clonotype: What it recognizes is unknown.

The sample consisted of PBMCs or a T cell subset sorted from them (not recorded which). This TCR derives from a man aged 18 to 29 who had mild COVID-19 (a few samples of this study predate the infection). Cell type and time point are not known. The chain has TRBV7-6 and TRBJ2-5, with D possibly called TRBD1 or TRBD2 (6 bases each). This chain's CDR3 is CASRRREGGIETQYF. CDR3 nucleotides: TGTGCCAGCAGAAGGCGCGAAGGGGGGATAGAGACCCAGTACTTC.